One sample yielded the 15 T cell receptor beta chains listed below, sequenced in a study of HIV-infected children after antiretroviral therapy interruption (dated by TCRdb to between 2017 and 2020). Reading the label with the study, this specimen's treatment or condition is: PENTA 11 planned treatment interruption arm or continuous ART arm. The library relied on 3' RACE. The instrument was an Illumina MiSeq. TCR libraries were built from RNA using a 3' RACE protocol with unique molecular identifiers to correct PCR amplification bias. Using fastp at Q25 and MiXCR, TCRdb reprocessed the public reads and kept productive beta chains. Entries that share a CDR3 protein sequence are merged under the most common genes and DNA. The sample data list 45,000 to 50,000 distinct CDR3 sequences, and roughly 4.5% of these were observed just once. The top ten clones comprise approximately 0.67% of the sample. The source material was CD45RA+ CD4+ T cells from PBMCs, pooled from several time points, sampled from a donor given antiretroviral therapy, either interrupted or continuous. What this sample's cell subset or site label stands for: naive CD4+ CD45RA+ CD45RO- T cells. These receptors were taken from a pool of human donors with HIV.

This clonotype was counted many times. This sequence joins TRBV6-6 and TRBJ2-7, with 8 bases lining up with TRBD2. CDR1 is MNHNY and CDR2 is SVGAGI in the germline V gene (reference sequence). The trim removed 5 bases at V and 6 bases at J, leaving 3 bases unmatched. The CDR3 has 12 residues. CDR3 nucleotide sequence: TGTGCCAGCAGTCCCGCGGGGGGCGAGCAGTACTTC. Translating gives CASSPAGGEQYF.

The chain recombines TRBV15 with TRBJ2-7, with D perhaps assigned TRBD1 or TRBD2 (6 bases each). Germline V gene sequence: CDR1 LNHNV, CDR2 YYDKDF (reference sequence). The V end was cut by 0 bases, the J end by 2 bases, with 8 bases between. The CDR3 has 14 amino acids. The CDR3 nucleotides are TGTGCCACCAGCAGAGATGGGGGGCCCTACGAGCAGTACTTC. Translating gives CATSRDGGPYEQYF.

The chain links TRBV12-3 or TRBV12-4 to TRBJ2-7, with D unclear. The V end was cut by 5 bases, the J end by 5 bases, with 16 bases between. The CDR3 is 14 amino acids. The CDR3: CASSNRPPGDEQYF. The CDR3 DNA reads TGTGCCAGCAGTAACCGGCCTCCTGGGGACGAGCAGTACTTC.

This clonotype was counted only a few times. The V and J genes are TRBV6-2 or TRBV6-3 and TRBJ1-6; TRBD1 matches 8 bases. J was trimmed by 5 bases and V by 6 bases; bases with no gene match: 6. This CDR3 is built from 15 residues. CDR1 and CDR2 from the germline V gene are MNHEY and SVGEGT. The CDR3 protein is CASRPPGQDNSPLHF. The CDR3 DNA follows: TGTGCCAGCAGGCCTCCGGGACAGGATAATTCACCCCTCCACTTT.

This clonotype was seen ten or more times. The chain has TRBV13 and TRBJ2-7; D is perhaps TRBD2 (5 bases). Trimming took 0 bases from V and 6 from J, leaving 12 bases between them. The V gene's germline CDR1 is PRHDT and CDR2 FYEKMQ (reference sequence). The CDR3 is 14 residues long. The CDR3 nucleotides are TGTGCCAGCAGCTTAGGCTATCCGGGGATCGAGCAGTACTTC. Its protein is CASSLGYPGIEQYF.

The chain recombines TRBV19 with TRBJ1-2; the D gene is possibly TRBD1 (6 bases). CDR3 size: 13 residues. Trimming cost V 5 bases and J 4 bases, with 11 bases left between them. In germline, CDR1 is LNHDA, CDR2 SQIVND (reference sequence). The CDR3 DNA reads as TGTGCCAGTAGTTCCCGGGACATCTATGGCTACACCTTC. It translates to CASSSRDIYGYTF.

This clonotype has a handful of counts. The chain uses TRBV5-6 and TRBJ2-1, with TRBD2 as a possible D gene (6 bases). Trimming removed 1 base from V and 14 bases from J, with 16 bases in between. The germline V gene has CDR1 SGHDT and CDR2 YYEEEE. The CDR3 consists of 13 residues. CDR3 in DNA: TGTGCCAGCAGCTTGTATCTAGCGACGGGGGAGTTCTTC. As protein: CASSLYLATGEFF.

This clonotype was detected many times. CDR3 sequence: CASGLELGTGGEKLFF. The CDR3 nucleotides read TGTGCTAGTGGTTTGGAACTCGGGACAGGGGGTGAAAAACTGTTTTTT. The chain joins TRBV12-5 to TRBJ1-4; TRBD1 agrees at 11 bases. Per germline, CDR1 LGHNT and CDR2 FRNRAP. The CDR3 runs 16 residues. V gave up 1 base and J gave up 7 bases; unmatched junction bases: 5.

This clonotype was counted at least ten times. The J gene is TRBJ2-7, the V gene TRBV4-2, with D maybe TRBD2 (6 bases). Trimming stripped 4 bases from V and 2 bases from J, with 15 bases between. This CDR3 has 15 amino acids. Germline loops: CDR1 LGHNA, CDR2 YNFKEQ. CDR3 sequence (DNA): TGTGCCAGCAGCCGCGACCTCGCGGGGACCTACGAGCAGTACTTC. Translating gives CASSRDLAGTYEQYF.

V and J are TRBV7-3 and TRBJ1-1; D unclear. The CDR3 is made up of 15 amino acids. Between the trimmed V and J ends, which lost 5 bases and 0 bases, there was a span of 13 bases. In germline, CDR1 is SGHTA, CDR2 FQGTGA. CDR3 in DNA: TGTGCCAGCAGCCAAGTCCCCTTCATGAACACTGAAGCTTTCTTT. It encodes CASSQVPFMNTEAFF.

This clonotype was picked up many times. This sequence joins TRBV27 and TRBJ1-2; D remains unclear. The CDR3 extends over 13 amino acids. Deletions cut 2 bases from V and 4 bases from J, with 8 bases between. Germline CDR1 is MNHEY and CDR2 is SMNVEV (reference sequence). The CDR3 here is CASSLRGSYGYTF. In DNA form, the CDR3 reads TGTGCCAGCAGTTTACGGGGATCCTATGGCTACACCTTC.

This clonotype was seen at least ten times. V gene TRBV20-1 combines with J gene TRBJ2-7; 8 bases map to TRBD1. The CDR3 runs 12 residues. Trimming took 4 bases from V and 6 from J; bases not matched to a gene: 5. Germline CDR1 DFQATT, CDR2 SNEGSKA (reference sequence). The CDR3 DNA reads TGCAGTGCTATCGGACAGGGCACCGAGCAGTACTTC. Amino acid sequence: CSAIGQGTEQYF.

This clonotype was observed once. CDR3 in amino acids: CSAYDRNNSPLHF. CDR3 DNA: TGCAGTGCATATGACAGGAATAATTCACCCCTCCACTTT. J is TRBJ1-6 and V is TRBV20-1; TRBD1 might be the D (6 bases). Trimming cost V 6 bases and J 5 bases, with 11 bases left between them. The length of the CDR3 is 13 residues. CDR1 and CDR2 (germline): DFQATT, SNEGSKA (reference sequence).

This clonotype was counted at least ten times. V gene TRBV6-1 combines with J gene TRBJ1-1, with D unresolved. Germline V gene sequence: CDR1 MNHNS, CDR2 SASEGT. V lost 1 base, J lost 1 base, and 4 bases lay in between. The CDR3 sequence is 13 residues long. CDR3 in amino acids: CASSEGQNTEAFF. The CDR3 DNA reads TGTGCCAGCAGTGAAGGCCAGAACACTGAAGCTTTCTTT.

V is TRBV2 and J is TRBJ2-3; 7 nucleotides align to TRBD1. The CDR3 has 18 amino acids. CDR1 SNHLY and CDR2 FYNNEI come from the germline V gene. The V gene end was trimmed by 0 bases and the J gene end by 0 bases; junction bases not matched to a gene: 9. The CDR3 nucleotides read TGTGCCAGCAGTGAAGCGCTTCGAGGGGGCCTTAGCACAGATACGCAGTATTTT. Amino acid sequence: CASSEALRGGLSTDTQYF.